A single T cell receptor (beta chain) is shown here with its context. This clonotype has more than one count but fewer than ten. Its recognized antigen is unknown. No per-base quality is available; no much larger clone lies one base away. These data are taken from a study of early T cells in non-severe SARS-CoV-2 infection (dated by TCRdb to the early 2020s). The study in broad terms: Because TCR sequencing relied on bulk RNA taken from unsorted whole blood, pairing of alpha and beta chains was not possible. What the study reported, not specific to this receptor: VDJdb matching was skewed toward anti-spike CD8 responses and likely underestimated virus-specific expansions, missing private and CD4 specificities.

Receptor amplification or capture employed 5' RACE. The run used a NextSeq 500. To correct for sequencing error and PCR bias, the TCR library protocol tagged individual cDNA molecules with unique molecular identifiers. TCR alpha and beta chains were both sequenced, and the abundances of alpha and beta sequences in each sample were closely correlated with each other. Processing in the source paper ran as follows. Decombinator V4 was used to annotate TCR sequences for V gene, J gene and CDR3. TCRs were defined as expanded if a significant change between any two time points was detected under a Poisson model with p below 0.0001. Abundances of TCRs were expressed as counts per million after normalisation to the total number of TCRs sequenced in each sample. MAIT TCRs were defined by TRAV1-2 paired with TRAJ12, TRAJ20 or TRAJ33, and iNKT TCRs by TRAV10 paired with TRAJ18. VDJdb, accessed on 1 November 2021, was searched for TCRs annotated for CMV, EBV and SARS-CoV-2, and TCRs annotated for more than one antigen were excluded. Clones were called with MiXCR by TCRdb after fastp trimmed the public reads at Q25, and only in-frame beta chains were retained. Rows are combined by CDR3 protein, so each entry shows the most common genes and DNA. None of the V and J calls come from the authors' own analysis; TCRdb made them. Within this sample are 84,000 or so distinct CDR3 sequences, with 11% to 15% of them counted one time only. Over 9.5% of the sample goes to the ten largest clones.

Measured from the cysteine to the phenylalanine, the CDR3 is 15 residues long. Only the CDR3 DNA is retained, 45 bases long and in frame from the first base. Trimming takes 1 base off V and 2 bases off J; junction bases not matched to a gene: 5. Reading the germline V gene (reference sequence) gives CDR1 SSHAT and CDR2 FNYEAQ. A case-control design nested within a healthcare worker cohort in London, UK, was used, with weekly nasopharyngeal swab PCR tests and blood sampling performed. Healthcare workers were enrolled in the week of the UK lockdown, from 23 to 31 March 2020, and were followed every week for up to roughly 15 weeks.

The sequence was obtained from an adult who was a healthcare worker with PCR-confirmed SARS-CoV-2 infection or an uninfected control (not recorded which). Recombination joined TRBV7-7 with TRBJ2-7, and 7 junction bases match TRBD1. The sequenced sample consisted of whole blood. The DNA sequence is TGTGCCAGCAGCTTAGGGACAGGAGAAACCTACGAGCAGTACTTC. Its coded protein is CASSLGTGETYEQYF. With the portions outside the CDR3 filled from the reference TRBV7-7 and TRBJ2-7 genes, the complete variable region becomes GAGVSQSPRYKVTKRGQDVTLRCDPISSHATLYWYQQALGQGPEFLTYFNYEAQPDKSGLPSDRFSAERPEGSISTLTIQRTEQRDSAMYRCASSLGTGETYEQYFGPGTRLTVT.